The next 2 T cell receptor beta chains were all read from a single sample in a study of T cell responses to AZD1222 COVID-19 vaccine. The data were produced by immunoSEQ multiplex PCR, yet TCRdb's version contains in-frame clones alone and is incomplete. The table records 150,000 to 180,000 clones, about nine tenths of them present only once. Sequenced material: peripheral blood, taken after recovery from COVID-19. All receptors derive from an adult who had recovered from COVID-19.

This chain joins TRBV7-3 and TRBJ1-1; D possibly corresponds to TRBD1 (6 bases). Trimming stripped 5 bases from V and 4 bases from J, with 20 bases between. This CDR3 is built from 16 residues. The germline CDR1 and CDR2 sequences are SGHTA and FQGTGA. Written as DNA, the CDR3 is TGTGCCAGCAGCGAAAGGGGCCGAGGGGGGATCACTGAAGCTTTCTTT. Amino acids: CASSERGRGGITEAFF. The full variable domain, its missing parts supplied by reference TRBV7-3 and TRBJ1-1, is GAGVSQTPSNKVTEKGKYVELRCDPISGHTALYWYRQSLGQGPEFLIYFQGTGAADDSGLPNDRFFAVRPEGSVSTLKIQRTERGDSAVYLCASSERGRGGITEAFFGQGTRLTVV.

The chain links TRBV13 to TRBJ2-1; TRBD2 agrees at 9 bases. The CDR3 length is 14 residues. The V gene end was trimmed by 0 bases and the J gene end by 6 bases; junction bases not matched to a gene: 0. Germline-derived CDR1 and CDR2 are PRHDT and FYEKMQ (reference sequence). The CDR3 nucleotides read TGTGCCAGCAGCTTAGGGCGGGGGGGCAATGAGCAGTTCTTC. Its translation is CASSLGRGGNEQFF.